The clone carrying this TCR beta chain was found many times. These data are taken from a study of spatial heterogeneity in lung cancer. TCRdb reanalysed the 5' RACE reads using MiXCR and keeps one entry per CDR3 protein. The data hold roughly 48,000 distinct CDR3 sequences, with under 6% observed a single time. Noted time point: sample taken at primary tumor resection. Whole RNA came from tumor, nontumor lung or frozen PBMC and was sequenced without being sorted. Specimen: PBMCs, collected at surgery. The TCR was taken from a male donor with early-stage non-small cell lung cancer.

CDR3 residues: CASSRRDSSTDTQYF. Here the CDR3 DNA reads TGTGCCAGCAGCCGTAGGGACAGCAGCACAGATACGCAGTATTTT. V usage is TRBV7-2 and J usage is TRBJ2-3; 7 bases are a match to TRBD1. The CDR3 runs 15 residues. The ends lost 5 bases at V and 0 bases at J; junction bases unmatched: 5. Germline V gene data show CDR1 as SGHTA and CDR2 as FQGNSA.